Presented here are 4 T cell receptor beta chains from one specimen sequenced in a study of shared clonotypes between healthy human individuals. The repertoire was sequenced with immunoSEQ multiplex PCR; TCRdb's copy has only in-frame clones and lacks some. The repertoire has approximately 2.4 million clones, almost 96% of them found once; the top ten carry approximately 0.13%. Sequencing input: naive CD4+ T cells sorted from blood. Regarding subset: CD45RA+ positively selected. The receptor set was obtained from a man between 18 and 35 years old in good health.

This clone was observed once. CDR3 amino acids: CASSGTGAIGEQFF. The CDR3, as DNA: TGTGCCAGCTCCGGGACAGGGGCCATCGGTGAGCAGTTCTTC. The J gene is TRBJ2-1, the V gene TRBV2, with 10 bases lining up with TRBD1. The V and J ends lost 8 bases and 9 bases, in that order; junction bases with no gene match: 10. Looked up from germline, CDR1 is SNHLY and CDR2 is FYNNEI. The CDR3 totals 14 residues. The full variable domain, with the rest looked up from reference TRBV2 and TRBJ2-1, is EPEVTQTPSHQVTQMGQEVILRCVPISNHLYFYWYRQILGQKVEFLVSFYNNEISEKSEIFDDQFSVERPDGSNFTLKIRSTKLEDSAMYFCASSGTGAIGEQFFGPGTRLTVL.

The J gene is TRBJ1-2, the V gene TRBV6-1, with a tentative D call TRBD1 (5 bases). CDR3 size: 13 residues. Trimming cost V 5 bases and J 3 bases, with 10 bases left between them. CDR1 and CDR2 from the germline V gene are MNHNS and SASEGT. The CDR3 loop is CASSQGGDYGYTF. CDR3 coding DNA: TGTGCCAGCAGTCAGGGAGGAGACTATGGCTACACCTTC.

The genes are TRBV28 and TRBJ2-3; D is uncertain. Germline CDR1 and CDR2: MDHEN and SYDVKM. CDR3 length: 15 amino acids. V dropped 7 bases and J dropped 0 bases, with 14 bases sitting between them. The chain's CDR3 is CASNGRALSTDTQYF. The DNA for the CDR3 is TGTGCCAGCAACGGCCGGGCCCTAAGCACAGATACGCAGTATTTT.

This chain uses TRBV6-5 with TRBJ1-5; D is unclear. CDR1 is MNHEY, CDR2 SVGAGI, per germline. The CDR3 contains 13 residues. V shed 6 bases and J shed 4 bases, with 10 bases lying between them. CDR3 nucleotides: TGTGCCAGCAGCAGAGAGGGTAATCAGCCCCAGCATTTT. This codes for CASSREGNQPQHF.